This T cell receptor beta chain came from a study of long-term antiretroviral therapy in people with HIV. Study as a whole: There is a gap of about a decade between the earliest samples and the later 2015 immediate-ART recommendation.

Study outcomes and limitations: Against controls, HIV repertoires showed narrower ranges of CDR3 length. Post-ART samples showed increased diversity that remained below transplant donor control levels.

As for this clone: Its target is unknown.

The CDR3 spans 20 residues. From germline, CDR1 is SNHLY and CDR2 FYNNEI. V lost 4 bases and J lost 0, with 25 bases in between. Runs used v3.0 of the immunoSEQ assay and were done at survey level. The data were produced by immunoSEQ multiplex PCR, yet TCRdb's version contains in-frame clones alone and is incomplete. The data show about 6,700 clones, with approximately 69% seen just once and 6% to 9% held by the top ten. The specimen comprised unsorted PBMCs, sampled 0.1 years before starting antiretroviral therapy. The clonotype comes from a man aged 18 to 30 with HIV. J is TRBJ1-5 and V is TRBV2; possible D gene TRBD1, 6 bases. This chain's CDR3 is CASSGLWGPGVPYSNQPQHF. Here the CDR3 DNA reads TGTGCCAGCAGTGGGTTATGGGGGCCGGGCGTCCCTTATAGCAATCAGCCCCAGCATTTT.